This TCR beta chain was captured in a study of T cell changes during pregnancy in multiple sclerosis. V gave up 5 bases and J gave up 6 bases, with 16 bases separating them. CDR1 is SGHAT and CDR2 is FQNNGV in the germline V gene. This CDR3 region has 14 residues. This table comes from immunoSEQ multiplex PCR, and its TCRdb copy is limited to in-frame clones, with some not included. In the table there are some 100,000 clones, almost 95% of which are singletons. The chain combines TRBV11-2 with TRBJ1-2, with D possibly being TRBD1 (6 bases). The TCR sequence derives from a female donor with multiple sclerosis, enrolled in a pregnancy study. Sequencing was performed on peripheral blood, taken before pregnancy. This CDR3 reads CASSHGRKGDGYTF. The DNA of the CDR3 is TGTGCCAGCAGCCACGGACGGAAGGGGGATGGCTACACCTTC.